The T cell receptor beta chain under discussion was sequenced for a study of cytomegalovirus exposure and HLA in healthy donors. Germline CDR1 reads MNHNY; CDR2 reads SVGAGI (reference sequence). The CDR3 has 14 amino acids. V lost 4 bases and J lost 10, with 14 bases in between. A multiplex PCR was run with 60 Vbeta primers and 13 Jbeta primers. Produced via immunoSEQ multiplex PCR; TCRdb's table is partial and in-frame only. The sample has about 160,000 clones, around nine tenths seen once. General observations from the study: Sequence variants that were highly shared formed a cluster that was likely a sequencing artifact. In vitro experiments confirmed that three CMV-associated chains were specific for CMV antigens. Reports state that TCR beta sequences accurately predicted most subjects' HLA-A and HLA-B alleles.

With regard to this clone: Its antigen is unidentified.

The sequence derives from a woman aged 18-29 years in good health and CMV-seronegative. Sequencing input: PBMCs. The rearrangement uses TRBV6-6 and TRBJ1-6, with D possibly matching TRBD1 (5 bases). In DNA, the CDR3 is TGTGCCAGCAGTTCTCAGGGCCCAGGGTCACCCCTCCACTTT. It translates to CASSSQGPGSPLHF.